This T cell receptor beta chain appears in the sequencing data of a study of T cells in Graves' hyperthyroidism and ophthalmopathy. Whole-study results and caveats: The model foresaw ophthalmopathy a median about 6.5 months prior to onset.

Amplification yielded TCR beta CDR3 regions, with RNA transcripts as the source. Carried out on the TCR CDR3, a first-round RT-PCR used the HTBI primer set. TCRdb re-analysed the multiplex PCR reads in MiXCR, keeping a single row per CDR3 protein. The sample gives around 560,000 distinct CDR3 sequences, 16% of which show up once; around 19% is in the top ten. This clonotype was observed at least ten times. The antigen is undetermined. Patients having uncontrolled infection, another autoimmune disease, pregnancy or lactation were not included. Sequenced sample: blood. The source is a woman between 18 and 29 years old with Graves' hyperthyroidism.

CDR3 in DNA: TGCAGCGTCCAGGTCGCGAACACTGAAGCTTTCTTT. Translation gives CSVQVANTEAFF. The rearrangement joins TRBV29-1 to TRBJ1-1, with unresolved D. CDR1 SQVTM and CDR2 ANQGSEA come from the germline V gene. With 6 bases removed from V and 1 base from J, the gap between germline ends came to 9 bases. The CDR3 sequence is 12 residues long. Full variable domain (rest looked up from reference TRBV29-1 and TRBJ1-1): SAVISQKPSRDICQRGTSLTIQCQVDSQVTMMFWYRQQPGQSLTLIATANQGSEATYESGFVIDKFPISRPNLTFSTLTVSNMSPEDSSIYLCSVQVANTEAFFGQGTRLTVV.